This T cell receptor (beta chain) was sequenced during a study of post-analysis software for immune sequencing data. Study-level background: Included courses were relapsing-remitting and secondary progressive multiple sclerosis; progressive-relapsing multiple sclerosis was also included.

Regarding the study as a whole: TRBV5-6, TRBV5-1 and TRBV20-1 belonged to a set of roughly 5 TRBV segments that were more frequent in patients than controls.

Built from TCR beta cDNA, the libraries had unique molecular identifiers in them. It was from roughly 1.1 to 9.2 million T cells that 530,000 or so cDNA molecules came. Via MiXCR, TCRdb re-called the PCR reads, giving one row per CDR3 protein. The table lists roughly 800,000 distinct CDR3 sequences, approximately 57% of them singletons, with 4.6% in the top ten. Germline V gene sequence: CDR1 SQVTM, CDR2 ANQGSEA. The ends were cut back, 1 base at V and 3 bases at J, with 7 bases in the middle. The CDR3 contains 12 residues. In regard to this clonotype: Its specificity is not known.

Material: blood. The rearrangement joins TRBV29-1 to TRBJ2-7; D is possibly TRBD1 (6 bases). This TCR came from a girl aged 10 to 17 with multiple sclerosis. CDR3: CSVEARGYEQYF. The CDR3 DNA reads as TGCAGCGTTGAAGCCAGGGGCTACGAGCAGTACTTC.